This TCR beta chain derives from a study of spatial heterogeneity in lung cancer. The overall study: A consistent excess of beta-chain over alpha-chain sequences was detected. Notes on the study in general: Mutation tallies in tumors tracked expanded intratumoral alpha and beta TCR counts. Ubiquitous and regional nonsynonymous mutation counts were tracked by ubiquitous and regional expanded TCR counts, respectively.

Regarding time point: sample taken at primary tumor resection. Extraction of whole RNA from tumor, nontumor lung or frozen PBMC preceded unsorted sequencing. Trimming took off 2 bases at V and 5 bases at J, with 6 bases between the two ends. This CDR3 has 13 amino acids. Germline V gene sequence: CDR1 SEHNR, CDR2 FQNEAQ (reference sequence). On this clonotype: No antigen is known for it.

Individually, TCR cDNA molecules were each labelled with a unique molecular identifier. Each CDR3 protein gets one entry after TCRdb re-called the 5' RACE reads with MiXCR. Of approximately 10,000 distinct CDR3 sequences in the sample, about 15% are singletons; the top ten hold 15% to 19%. The V call is TRBV7-9, the J call TRBJ1-4, with D unclear. This clonotype was obtained from a male donor with early-stage non-small cell lung cancer. Sequences were derived from lung tumor tissue, sampled at surgery. CDR3 amino acids: CASSLSQNEKLFF. The CDR3 region has the DNA TGTGCCAGCAGCTTATCCCAAAATGAAAAACTGTTTTTT.